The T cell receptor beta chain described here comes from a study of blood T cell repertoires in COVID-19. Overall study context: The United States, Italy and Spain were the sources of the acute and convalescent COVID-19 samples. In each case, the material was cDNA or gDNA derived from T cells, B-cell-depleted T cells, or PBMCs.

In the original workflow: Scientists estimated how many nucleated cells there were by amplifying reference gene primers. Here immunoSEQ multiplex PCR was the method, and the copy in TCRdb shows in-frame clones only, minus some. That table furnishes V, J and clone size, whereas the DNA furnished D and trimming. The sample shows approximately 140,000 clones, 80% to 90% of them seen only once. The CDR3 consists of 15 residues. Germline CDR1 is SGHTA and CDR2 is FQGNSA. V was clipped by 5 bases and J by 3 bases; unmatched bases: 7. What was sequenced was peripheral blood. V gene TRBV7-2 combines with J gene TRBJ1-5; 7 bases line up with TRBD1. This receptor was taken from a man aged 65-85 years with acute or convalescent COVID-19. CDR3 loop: CASSNDRVFNQPQHF. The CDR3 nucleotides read TGTGCCAGCAGCAATGACAGGGTGTTCAATCAGCCCCAGCATTTT.